What follows is one T cell receptor (beta chain) and its context. The antigen remains undetermined. The source of the sample is a study of cytomegalovirus exposure and HLA in healthy donors. Across the study: An early release of data contained approximately 80 million unique TCRs, which came from HLA-typed donors. Of 398 genotyped donors, roughly 80% clustered with self-reported Caucasian donors.

V was clipped by 0 bases and J by 3 bases; unmatched bases: 2. This CDR3 comprises 18 residues. Germline V lookup: CDR1 SEHNR, CDR2 FQNEAQ (reference sequence). General study findings and limits: Presence/absence results assume similar sequencing depth per donor, which may not hold. Looking again later, the authors saw that most CMV-associated TCR beta chains seemed HLA-restricted.

PCR employed 60 Vbeta and 13 Jbeta primers. Sequenced by immunoSEQ multiplex PCR; TCRdb stores in-frame clones only, minus some. The sample lists some 25,000 clones; 79% were seen once. The clonotype comes from a male donor in good health and CMV-seronegative. The chain uses TRBV7-9 and TRBJ2-1; 16 nucleotides line up with TRBD2. Specimen: PBMCs. The CDR3 spells CASSLAGTSGRDYNEQFF. In DNA form, the CDR3 reads TGTGCCAGCAGCTTAGCCGGGACTAGCGGGAGGGACTACAATGAGCAGTTCTTC.